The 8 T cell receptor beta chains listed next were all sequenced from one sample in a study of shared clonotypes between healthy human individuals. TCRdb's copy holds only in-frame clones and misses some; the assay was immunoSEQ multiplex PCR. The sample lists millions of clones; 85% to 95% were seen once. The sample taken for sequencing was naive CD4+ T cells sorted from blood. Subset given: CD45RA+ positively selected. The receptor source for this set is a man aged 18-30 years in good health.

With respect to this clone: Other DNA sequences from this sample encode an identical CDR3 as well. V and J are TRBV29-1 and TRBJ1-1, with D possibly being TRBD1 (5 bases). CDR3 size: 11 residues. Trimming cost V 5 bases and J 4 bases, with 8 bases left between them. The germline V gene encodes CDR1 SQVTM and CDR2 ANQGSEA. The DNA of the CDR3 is TGCAGCGTTCGAGGGGCCACTGAAGCTTTCTTT. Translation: CSVRGATEAFF.

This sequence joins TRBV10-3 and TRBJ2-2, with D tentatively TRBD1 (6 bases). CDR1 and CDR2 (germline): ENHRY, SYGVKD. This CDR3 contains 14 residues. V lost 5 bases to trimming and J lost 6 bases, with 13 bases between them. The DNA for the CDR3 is TGTGCCATCAGTCCGAACAGGGCAGCCGGGGAGCTGTTTTTT. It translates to CAISPNRAAGELFF.

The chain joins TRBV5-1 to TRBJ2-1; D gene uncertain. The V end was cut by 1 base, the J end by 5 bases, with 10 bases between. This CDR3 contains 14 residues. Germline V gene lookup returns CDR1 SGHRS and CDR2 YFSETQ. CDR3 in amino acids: CASSLPRTDNEQFF. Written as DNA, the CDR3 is TGCGCCAGCAGCTTGCCCCGGACCGACAATGAGCAGTTCTTC.

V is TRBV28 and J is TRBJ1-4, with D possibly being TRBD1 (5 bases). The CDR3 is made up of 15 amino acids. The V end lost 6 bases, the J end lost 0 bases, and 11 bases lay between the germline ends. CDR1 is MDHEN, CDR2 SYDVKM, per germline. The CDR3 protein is CASRGGTTTNEKLFF. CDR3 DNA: TGTGCCAGCAGAGGCGGGACGACAACTAATGAAAAACTGTTTTTT.

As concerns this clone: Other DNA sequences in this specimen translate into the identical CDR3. This CDR3 reads CASSDRAEQYF. Written as DNA, the CDR3 is TGTGCCAGTAGCGACAGGGCCGAGCAGTACTTC. V gene TRBV19 combines with J gene TRBJ2-7; 7 nucleotides match TRBD1. This CDR3 has 11 residues. V was pared by 6 bases and J by 6 bases, with 2 bases of the junction left unmatched. In germline, CDR1 is LNHDA, CDR2 SQIVND (reference sequence).

The CDR3, as DNA: TGCAGCGTTGGACCTGAGGGGGTTAGCACCGGGGAGCTGTTTTTT. It translates to CSVGPEGVSTGELFF. The chain recombines TRBV29-1 with TRBJ2-2; D might be TRBD1 (6 bases). The V gene lost 4 bases and the J gene lost 4 bases, with 16 bases spanning the gap. Germline V lookup: CDR1 SQVTM, CDR2 ANQGSEA. The CDR3 covers 15 residues.

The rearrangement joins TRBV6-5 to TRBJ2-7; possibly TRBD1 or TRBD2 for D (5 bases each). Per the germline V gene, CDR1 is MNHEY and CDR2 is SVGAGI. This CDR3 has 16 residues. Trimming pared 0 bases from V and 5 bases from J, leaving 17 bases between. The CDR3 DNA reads TGTGCCAGCAGTTACTCGAATTCTCCAGGGAGCCACGAGCAGTACTTC. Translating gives CASSYSNSPGSHEQYF.

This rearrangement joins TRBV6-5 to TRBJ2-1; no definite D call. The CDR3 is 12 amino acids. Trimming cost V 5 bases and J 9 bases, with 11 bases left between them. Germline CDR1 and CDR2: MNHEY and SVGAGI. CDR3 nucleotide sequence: TGTGCCAGCAGTGCCTCTCCGCTTGAGCAGTTCTTC. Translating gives CASSASPLEQFF.